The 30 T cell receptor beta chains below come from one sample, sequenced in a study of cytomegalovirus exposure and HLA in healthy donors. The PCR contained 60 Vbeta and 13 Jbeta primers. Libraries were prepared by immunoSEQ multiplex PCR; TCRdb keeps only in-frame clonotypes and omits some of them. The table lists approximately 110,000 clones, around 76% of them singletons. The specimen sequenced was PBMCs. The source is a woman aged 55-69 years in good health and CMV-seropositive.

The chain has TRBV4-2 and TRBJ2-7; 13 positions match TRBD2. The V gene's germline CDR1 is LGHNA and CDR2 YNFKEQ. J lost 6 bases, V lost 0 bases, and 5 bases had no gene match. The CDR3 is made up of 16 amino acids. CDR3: CASSQEGLAGSGEQYF. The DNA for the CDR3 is TGTGCCAGCAGCCAAGAGGGACTAGCGGGATCCGGCGAGCAGTACTTC.

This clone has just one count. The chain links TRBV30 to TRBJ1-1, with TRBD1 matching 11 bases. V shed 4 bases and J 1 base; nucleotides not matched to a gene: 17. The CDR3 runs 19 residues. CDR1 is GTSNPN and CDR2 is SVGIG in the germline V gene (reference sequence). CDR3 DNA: TGTGCCTGGAATACACAGCACCGGGACAGGGGGGTTCAGAACACTGAAGCTTTCTTT. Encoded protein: CAWNTQHRDRGVQNTEAFF.

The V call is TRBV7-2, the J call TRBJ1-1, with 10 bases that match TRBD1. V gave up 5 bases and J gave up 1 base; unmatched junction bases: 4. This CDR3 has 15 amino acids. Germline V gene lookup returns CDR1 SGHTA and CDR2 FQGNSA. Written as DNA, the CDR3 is TGTGCCAGCAGCCCGGGACAGGGGCGGAACACTGAAGCTTTCTTT. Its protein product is CASSPGQGRNTEAFF.

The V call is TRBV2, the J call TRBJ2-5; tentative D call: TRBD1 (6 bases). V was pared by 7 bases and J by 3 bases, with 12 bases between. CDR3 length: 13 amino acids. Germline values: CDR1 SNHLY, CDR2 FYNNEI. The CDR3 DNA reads TGTGCCAGCAATGCAGGGGCGGAAGAGACCCAGTACTTC. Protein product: CASNAGAEETQYF.

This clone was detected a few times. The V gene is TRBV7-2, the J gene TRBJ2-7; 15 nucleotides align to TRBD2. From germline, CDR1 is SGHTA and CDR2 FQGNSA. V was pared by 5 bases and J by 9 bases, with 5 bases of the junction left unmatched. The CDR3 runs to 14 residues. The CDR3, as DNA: TGTGCCAGCAGCCCCCGGACTAGCGGGGGGGTGCAGTACTTC. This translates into CASSPRTSGGVQYF.

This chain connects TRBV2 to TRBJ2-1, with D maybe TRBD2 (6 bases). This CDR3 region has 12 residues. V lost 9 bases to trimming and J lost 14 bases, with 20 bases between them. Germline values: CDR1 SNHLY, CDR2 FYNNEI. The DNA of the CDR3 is TGTGCCAGTCGGGGGTTGAGACCGGATGAGTTCTTC. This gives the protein CASRGLRPDEFF.

The CDR3 region is CASSLAGTSGVSYEQYF. The CDR3 DNA reads as TGTGCCAGCAGCTTAGCTGGGACTAGCGGGGTCTCCTACGAGCAGTACTTC. The chain links TRBV7-2 to TRBJ2-7; 13 bases are shared with TRBD2. J gave up 0 bases and V 0 bases, and 2 bases lay outside the gene matches. The CDR3 extends over 17 amino acids. Germline V gene data show CDR1 as SGHTA and CDR2 as FQGNSA.

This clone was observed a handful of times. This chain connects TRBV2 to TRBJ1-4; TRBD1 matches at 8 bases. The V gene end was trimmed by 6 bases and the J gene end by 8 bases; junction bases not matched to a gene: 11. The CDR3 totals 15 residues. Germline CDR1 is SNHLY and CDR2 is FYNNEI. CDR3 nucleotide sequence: TGTGCCAGCAGAGCAAGCCAGGGGGCCTGGGAAAAACTGTTTTTT. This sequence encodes CASRASQGAWEKLFF.

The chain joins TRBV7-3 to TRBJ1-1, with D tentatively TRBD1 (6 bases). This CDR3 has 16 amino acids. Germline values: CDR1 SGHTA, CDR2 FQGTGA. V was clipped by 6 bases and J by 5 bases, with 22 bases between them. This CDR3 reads CASSSDGGTGRTEAFF. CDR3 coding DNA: TGTGCCAGCAGTTCCGATGGAGGTACAGGGCGGACTGAAGCTTTCTTT.

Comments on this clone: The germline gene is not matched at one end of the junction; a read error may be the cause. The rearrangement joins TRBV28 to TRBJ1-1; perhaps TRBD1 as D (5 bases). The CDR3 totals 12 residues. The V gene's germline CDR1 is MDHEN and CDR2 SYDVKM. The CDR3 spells CASTAGLTAAFF. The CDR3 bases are TGTGCCAGCACCGCAGGGTTAACTGCAGCTTTCTTT.

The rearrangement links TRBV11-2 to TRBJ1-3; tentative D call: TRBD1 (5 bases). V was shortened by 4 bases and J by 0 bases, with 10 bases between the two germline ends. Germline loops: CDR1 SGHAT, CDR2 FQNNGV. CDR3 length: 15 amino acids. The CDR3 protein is CASSSGTLSGNTIYF. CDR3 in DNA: TGTGCCAGCAGCTCAGGGACTCTCTCTGGAAACACCATATATTTT.

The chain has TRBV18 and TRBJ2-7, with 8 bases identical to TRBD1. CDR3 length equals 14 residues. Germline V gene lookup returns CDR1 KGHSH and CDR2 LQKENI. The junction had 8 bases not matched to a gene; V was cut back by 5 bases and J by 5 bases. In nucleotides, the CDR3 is TGTGCCAGCTCATCGCAGGGGGCTTCCAACGAGCAGTACTTC. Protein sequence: CASSSQGASNEQYF. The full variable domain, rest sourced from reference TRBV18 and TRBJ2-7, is NAGVMQNPRHLVRRRGQEARLRCSPMKGHSHVYWYRQLPEEGLKFMVYLQKENIIDESGMPKERFSAEFPKEGPSILRIQQVVRGDSAAYFCASSSQGASNEQYFGPGTRLTVT.

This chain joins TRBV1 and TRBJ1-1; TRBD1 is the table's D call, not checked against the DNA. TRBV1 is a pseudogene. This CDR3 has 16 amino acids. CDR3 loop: CTSSQGTSLGDTEAFF. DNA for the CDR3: TGCACCAGCAGCCAGGGGACATCCCTGGGGGACACTGAAGCTTTCTTT.

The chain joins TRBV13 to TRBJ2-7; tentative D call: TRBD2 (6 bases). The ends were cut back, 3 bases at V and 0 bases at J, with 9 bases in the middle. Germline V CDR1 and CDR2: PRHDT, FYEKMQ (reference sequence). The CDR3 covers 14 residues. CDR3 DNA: TGTGCCAGCAGCTTGGGAGGTTACTCCTACGAGCAGTACTTC. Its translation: CASSLGGYSYEQYF.

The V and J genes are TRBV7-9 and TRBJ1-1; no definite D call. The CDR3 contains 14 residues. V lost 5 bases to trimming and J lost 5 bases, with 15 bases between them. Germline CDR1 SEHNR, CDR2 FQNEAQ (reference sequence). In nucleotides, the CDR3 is TGTGCCAGCAGCCCCTCGGTCTTTGGTACTGAAGCTTTCTTT. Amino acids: CASSPSVFGTEAFF.

The CDR3 nucleotides are TGTGCCAGCAGTTTACAGGGTCGGGACTATGGCTACACCTTC. Translated: CASSLQGRDYGYTF. The genes are TRBV6-5 and TRBJ1-2; D is perhaps TRBD1 (6 bases). Trimming took 4 bases from V and 3 from J, leaving 12 bases between them. The V gene's germline CDR1 is MNHEY and CDR2 SVGAGI. This CDR3 spans 14 amino acids.

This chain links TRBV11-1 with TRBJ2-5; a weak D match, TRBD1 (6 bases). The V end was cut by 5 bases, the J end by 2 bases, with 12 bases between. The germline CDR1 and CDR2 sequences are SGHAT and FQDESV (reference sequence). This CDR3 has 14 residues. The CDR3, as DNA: TGTGCCAGCAGCAAGAACAGGGCTCAAGAGACCCAGTACTTC. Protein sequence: CASSKNRAQETQYF.

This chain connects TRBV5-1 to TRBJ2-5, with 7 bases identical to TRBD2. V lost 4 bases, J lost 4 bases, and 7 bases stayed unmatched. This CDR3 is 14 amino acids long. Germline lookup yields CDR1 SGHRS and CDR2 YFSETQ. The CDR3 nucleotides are TGCGCCAGCAGCCCTGGGGCTAGCGGAGAGACCCAGTACTTC. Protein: CASSPGASGETQYF.

CDR3 residues: CASSLSTDTQYF. Written as DNA, the CDR3 is TGTGCCAGCAGCCTATCTACAGATACGCAGTATTTT. The rearrangement joins TRBV4-2 to TRBJ2-3; the D is unclear. V was clipped by 4 bases and J by 3 bases, with 5 bases between them. CDR1 LGHNA and CDR2 YNFKEQ come from the germline V gene. The CDR3 loop spans 12 amino acids.

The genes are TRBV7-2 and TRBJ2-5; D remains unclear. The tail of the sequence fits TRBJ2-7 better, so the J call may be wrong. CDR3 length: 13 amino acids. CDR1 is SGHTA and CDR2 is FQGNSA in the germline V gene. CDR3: CASSPLASYEQYF. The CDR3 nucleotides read TGTGCCAGCAGCCCTTTAGCATCCTACGAGCAGTACTTC.

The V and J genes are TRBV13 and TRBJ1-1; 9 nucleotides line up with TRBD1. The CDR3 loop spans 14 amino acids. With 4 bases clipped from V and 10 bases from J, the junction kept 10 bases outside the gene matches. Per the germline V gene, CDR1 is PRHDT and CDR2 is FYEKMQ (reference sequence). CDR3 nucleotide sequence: TGTGCCAGCAGCTCCCTGGACAGGGGCGTCCTAGCTTTCTTT. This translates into CASSSLDRGVLAFF.

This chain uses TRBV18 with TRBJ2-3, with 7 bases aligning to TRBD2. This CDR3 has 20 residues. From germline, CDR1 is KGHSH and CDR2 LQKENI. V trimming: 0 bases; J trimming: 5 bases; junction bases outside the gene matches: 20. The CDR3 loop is CASSPPGVRLAAFVGDTQYF. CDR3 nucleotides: TGTGCCAGCTCACCACCGGGGGTGCGGCTAGCGGCCTTTGTCGGAGATACGCAGTATTTT.

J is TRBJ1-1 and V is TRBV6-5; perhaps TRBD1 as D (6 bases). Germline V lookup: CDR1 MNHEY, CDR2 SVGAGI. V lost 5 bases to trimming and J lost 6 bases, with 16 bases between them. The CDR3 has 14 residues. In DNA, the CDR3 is TGTGCCAGCAGTCCCCCGGACAGAATGCCTGAAGCTTTCTTT. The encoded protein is CASSPPDRMPEAFF.

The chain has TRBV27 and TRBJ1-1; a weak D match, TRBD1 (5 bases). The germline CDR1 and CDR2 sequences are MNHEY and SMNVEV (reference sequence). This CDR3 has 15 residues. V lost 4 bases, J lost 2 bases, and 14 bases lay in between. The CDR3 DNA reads TGTGCCAGCAGTTCCGTCGTGACAGTTAACACTGAAGCTTTCTTT. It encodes CASSSVVTVNTEAFF.

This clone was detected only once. CDR3 amino acids: CASSPQGDNSPLHF. In nucleotides, the CDR3 is TGTGCCAGCAGCCCACAGGGGGATAATTCACCCCTCCACTTT. J is TRBJ1-6 and V is TRBV6-4; 8 bases match TRBD1. Germline V lookup: CDR1 MRHNA, CDR2 SNTAGT. This CDR3 region has 14 residues. The ends lost 6 bases at V and 5 bases at J; junction bases unmatched: 3.

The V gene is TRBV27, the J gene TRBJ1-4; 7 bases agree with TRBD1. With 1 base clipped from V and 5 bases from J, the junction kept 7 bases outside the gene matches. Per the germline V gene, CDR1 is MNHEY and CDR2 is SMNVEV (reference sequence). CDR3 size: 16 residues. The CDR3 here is CASSLWAGTANEKLFF. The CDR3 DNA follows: TGTGCCAGCAGTTTATGGGCCGGGACAGCGAATGAAAAACTGTTTTTT. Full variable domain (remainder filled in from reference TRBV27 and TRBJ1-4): EAQVTQNPRYLITVTGKKLTVTCSQNMNHEYMSWYRQDPGLGLRQIYYSMNVEVTDKGDVPEGYKVSRKEKRNFPLILESPSPNQTSLYFCASSLWAGTANEKLFFGSGTQLSVL.

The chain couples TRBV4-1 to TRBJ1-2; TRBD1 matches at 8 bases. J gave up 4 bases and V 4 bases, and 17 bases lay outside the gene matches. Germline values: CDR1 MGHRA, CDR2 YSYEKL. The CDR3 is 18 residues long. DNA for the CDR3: TGCGCCAGCAGCCCGCAGACCCAGGGGGCAACTGTTGGCTATGGCTACACCTTC. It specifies CASSPQTQGATVGYGYTF.

The CDR3 sequence is CASSSRDRAVQFF. CDR3 nucleotides: TGTGCCAGCAGTTCTCGGGACAGAGCGGTGCAGTTCTTC. The J gene is TRBJ2-1, the V gene TRBV6-5; 7 bases align to TRBD1. The germline gives CDR1 MNHEY, CDR2 SVGAGI. This CDR3 is 13 amino acids long. With 4 bases clipped from V and 12 bases from J, the junction kept 9 bases outside the gene matches.

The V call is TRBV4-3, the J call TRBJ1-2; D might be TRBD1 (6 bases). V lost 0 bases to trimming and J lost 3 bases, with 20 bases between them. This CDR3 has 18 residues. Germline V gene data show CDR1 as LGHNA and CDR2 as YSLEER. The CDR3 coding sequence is TGCGCCAGCAGCCAAGATTGGGCGTGGGCAGGGGATTACTATGGCTACACCTTC. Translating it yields CASSQDWAWAGDYYGYTF.

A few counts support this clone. CDR3 residues: CAPGGVTGTEAFF. Here the CDR3 DNA reads TGTGCCCCCGGGGGGGTAACGGGCACTGAAGCTTTCTTT. The chain combines TRBV10-3 with TRBJ1-1; the D gene is possibly TRBD1 (5 bases). CDR3 size: 13 residues. Trimming took 11 bases from V and 4 from J, leaving 17 bases between them. Germline loops: CDR1 ENHRY, CDR2 SYGVKD.